A selection of T cell receptor beta chains follows, all from one sample in a study of T cells in Graves' hyperthyroidism and ophthalmopathy. TCRdb called the multiplex PCR reads again in MiXCR, with one record for every CDR3 protein. The sample has over 450,000 distinct CDR3 sequences, approximately 15% seen once. Sequences were obtained from blood. These receptor sequences come from a woman under 30 with Graves' hyperthyroidism. Both conserved end residues are part of each CDR3. A D gene is named only where the DNA matches it firmly. A row's size may be missing; if present it is once, few, many or a size class.

D gene	V gene	J gene	clone size	CDR3 length	CDR3 DNA	CDR3 protein
-	TRBV27	TRBJ1-1	many	13	TGTGCCAGCAGTTTAACCAGAGTGTCTGAAGCTTTCTTT	CASSLTRVSEAFF
TRBD1	TRBV11-1	TRBJ2-3	many	14	TGTGCCAGCAGTTTAGGACAGGGGTCAGATACGCAGTATTTT	CASSLGQGSDTQYF
-	TRBV7-2	TRBJ2-7	-	15	TGTGCCAGCAGCCTAGTGGTGGGCAGCTCCTACGAGCAGTACTTC	CASSLVVGSSYEQYF
-	TRBV19	TRBJ2-7	few	12	TGTGCCAGTAGTGCCTGGGACCGCGAGCAGTACTTC	CASSAWDREQYF
TRBD1	TRBV6-5	TRBJ1-2	few	15	TGTGCCAGCAGTTACGCGGGACAGATTAACTATGGCTACACCTTC	CASSYAGQINYGYTF
-	TRBV12-3/TRBV12-4	TRBJ1-2	many	11	TGTGCCAGCAGTCTATCATTTCGCTACACCTTC	CASSLSFRYTF
-	TRBV11-3	TRBJ1-1	many	15	TGTGCCAGCAGCTTAGAAGGGGGGGGCGCTTATGAAGCTTTCTTT	CASSLEGGGAYEAFF
-	TRBV11-3	TRBJ2-3	many	14	TGTGCCAGCAGCTTCGAGGGCAGGGCCGATACGCAGTATTTT	CASSFEGRADTQYF
-	TRBV28	TRBJ1-1	many	14	TGTGCCAGCAGTTTAAGGGCTCAAAACACTGAAGCTTTCTTT	CASSLRAQNTEAFF
-	TRBV19	TRBJ2-7	-	13	TGTGCCAGTAGTATAGGGCAAGGCTACGAGCAGTACTTC	CASSIGQGYEQYF
-	TRBV18	TRBJ1-6	many	14	TGTGCCAGCTCACCACCCAGCTCTCTTTCACCCCTCCACTTT	CASSPPSSLSPLHF
-	TRBV5-8	TRBJ2-7	many	14	TGTGCCAGCAGCCCGTTCCTTACGGCCTACGAGCAGTACTTC	CASSPFLTAYEQYF
-	TRBV11-2	TRBJ1-4	many	14	TGTGCCAGCAGCTTTGCGGGGTTCGGCGAAAAACTGTTTTTT	CASSFAGFGEKLFF
-	TRBV12-3/TRBV12-4	TRBJ2-7	-	12	TGTGCCAGCAGTCCCCACCCTCTCGAGCAGTACTTC	CASSPHPLEQYF
-	TRBV10-3	TRBJ2-7	-	11	TGTGCCATCAGTGTTGGGGCCGAGCAGTACTTC	CAISVGAEQYF
-	TRBV9	TRBJ2-5	-	14	TGTGCCAGCAGCACCCAAGGAGGGCAAGAGACCCAGTACTTC	CASSTQGGQETQYF
-	TRBV5-1	TRBJ2-3	many	14	TGCGCCAGCAACGCCGGGACTAGCACAGATACGCAGTATTTT	CASNAGTSTDTQYF
-	TRBV24-1	TRBJ2-1	many	12	TGTGCCACCAGTGATTTAGCGGCTGAGCAGTTCTTC	CATSDLAAEQFF
-	TRBV5-4	TRBJ2-1	few	13	TGTGCCAGCAGCTTTGAACTAACCAATGAGCAGTTCTTC	CASSFELTNEQFF
-	TRBV3-1	TRBJ2-1	many	18	TGTGCCAGCAGCCAAGTAGTTGTAGTATTTCCCACCTACAATGAGCAGTTCTTC	CASSQVVVVFPTYNEQFF
-	TRBV29-1	TRBJ2-7	few	11	TGCAGCGTTACAGAAAGCTACGAGCAGTACTTC	CSVTESYEQYF
-	TRBV27	TRBJ1-2	many	14	TGTGCCAGCAGTCCGCAGGGAGCCAACTATGGCTACACCTTC	CASSPQGANYGYTF
TRBD1	TRBV14	TRBJ1-1	many	15	TGTGCCAGCCAAGCCCTCGACAGGGTGAACACTGAAGCTTTCTTT	CASQALDRVNTEAFF
-	TRBV7-3	TRBJ2-2	many	16	TGTGCCAGCAGCTTAAAAAGCAGGCCGAACACCGGGGAGCTGTTTTTT	CASSLKSRPNTGELFF
-	TRBV5-4	TRBJ2-1	many	12	TGTGCCAGCAGCTCCATGACACGGGAGCAGTTCTTC	CASSSMTREQFF
TRBD1	TRBV30	TRBJ1-1	many	13	TGTGCCTGGAGTTGGACAGGGGACACTGAAGCTTTCTTT	CAWSWTGDTEAFF
-	TRBV6-1	TRBJ2-3	many	14	TGTGCCAGCAGTGGGGCTCCCCTAGCAGATACGCAGTATTTT	CASSGAPLADTQYF
-	TRBV5-1	TRBJ2-3	once	17	TGCGCCAGCAGCTTGGTCCGCCGGCGGGATAGCACAGATACGCAGTATTTT	CASSLVRRRDSTDTQYF
-	TRBV11-3	TRBJ2-5	many	15	TGTGCCAGCAGCAACCGACGGACGTACCAAGAGACCCAGTACTTC	CASSNRRTYQETQYF
TRBD2	TRBV7-3	TRBJ2-1	few	15	TGTGCCAGCAGCTTGGGGACTAGCGGGAAGAATGAGCAGTTCTTC	CASSLGTSGKNEQFF
-	TRBV13	TRBJ2-7	-	18	TGTGCCAGCAGCTTAGAGGGGCCCGTGGGGACTCCCTCCTACGAGCAGTACTTC	CASSLEGPVGTPSYEQYF
TRBD2	TRBV27	TRBJ2-2	many	14	TGTGCCAGCAGGCGGACTAGCTTGGCCGGGGAGCTGTTTTTT	CASRRTSLAGELFF
TRBD1	TRBV19	TRBJ2-7	many	15	TGTGCCAGTAGGCCTTCCGGGACAGCGACCTACGAGCAGTACTTC	CASRPSGTATYEQYF
-	TRBV20-1	TRBJ2-1	many	14	TGCAGTGCTGCCGCTGGTCAAACACGGAATGAGCAGTTCTTC	CSAAAGQTRNEQFF
TRBD2	TRBV5-1	TRBJ2-5	-	14	TGCGCCAGCAGTTTCTTAGCGGGCCAAGAGACCCAGTACTTC	CASSFLAGQETQYF
-	TRBV30	TRBJ2-4	many	11	TGTGCCTGGGGGCCCCCGGGCATTCAGTACTTC	CAWGPPGIQYF
-	TRBV14	TRBJ2-3	many	14	TGTGCCAGCAGCTCCCTTGTGGCCACAGATACGCAGTATTTT	CASSSLVATDTQYF
-	TRBV11-2	TRBJ1-2	many	14	TGTGCCAGCAGCTTAGGTGTAGGGGGCTATGGCTACACCTTC	CASSLGVGGYGYTF
TRBD1	TRBV18	TRBJ1-4	-	15	TGTGCCAGCTCACTGTGGACAGGGGTTAATGAAAAACTGTTTTTT	CASSLWTGVNEKLFF
-	TRBV12-3/TRBV12-4	TRBJ2-6	-	15	TGTGCCAGCAGTTTTCCGACAGCAGGGGCCAACGTCCTGACTTTC	CASSFPTAGANVLTF
-	TRBV12-3/TRBV12-4	TRBJ2-1	many	12	TGTGCCAGCAGTTCCAGCGGGCGTGAGCAGTTCTTC	CASSSSGREQFF
TRBD1	TRBV27	TRBJ1-2	many	14	TGTGCCAGCAGTTTAAAGGGACAGAACTATGGCTACACCTTC	CASSLKGQNYGYTF
-	TRBV12-3/TRBV12-4	TRBJ1-6	many	17	TGTGCCAGCAGTCCATTCGCGTGGGACATCATTAATTCACCCCTCCACTTT	CASSPFAWDIINSPLHF
-	TRBV29-1	TRBJ1-1	many	17	TGCAGCGTTGAAGACCTCCTCGGGCCTAAGCGAGGGACTGAAGCTTTCTTT	CSVEDLLGPKRGTEAFF
TRBD2	TRBV12-3/TRBV12-4	TRBJ2-3	many	15	TGTGCCAGCAGGGACGGACTAGCGGGAGTTGATACGCAGTATTTT	CASRDGLAGVDTQYF
-	TRBV20-1	TRBJ2-7	-	13	TGCAGTGCTAGAGAAGCCCGAGGGTACGAGCAGTACTTC	CSAREARGYEQYF
-	TRBV5-8	TRBJ1-2	many	12	TGTGCCAGCCGTCCCTTTGGCTATGGCTACACCTTC	CASRPFGYGYTF
TRBD1	TRBV18	TRBJ1-1	few	15	TGTGCCAGCTCACTACCGGAACAGGGGTACACTGAAGCTTTCTTT	CASSLPEQGYTEAFF
TRBD1	TRBV5-1	TRBJ2-7	many	14	TGCGCCAGCAGTTCCGGGACAGTCACCTACGAGCAGTACTTC	CASSSGTVTYEQYF
-	TRBV5-6	TRBJ2-1	-	14	TGTGCCAGCCTTTCGGACTTCTACGGCAATGAGCAGTTCTTC	CASLSDFYGNEQFF
-	TRBV5-1	TRBJ2-5	many	17	TGCGCCAGCAGCTTGGCCTCCGGGACCTCGTCCTGGGAGACCCAGTACTTC	CASSLASGTSSWETQYF
-	TRBV28	TRBJ1-2	-	13	TGTGCCAGCAGTATTCGACAGGTGATGGGCTACACCTTC	CASSIRQVMGYTF